These 9 T cell receptor beta chains came from one sample sequenced in a study of response to subunit inactivated influenza vaccine. Each CDR3 protein is one row after TCRdb ran MiXCR on the RT-PCR reads. The sample includes a few hundred thousand distinct CDR3 sequences, less than 25% of them seen just once. The specimen comprised PBMCs from blood, sampled 21 months after vaccination. Receptors originate from a man in his fifties or sixties who received an inactivated influenza vaccine.

This clonotype was recorded a few times. The chain is built from TRBV27 and TRBJ2-1; D is uncertain. V lost 0 bases and J 5 bases, leaving 5 bases between the germline ends. Looked up from germline, CDR1 is MNHEY and CDR2 is SMNVEV (reference sequence). The CDR3 spans 13 residues. The CDR3 reads CASSLSANNEQFF. CDR3 nucleotides: TGTGCCAGCAGTTTATCGGCAAACAATGAGCAGTTCTTC.

The V and J genes are TRBV19 and TRBJ1-1; no definite D call. Germline CDR1 and CDR2: LNHDA and SQIVND (reference sequence). The V end lost 3 bases, the J end lost 3 bases, and 14 bases lay between the germline ends. The CDR3 runs to 15 residues. For the CDR3, the DNA is TGTGCCAGTAGTATTGACCCCGGAGGGTACACTGAAGCTTTCTTT. Protein sequence: CASSIDPGGYTEAFF.

V is TRBV13 and J is TRBJ2-5, with D unresolved. This CDR3 is 14 amino acids long. With 1 base removed from V and 3 bases from J, the gap between germline ends came to 9 bases. CDR1 is PRHDT and CDR2 is FYEKMQ in the germline V gene (reference sequence). CDR3 in amino acids: CASSLVGFKETQYF. CDR3 in DNA: TGTGCCAGCAGCTTAGTTGGGTTTAAAGAGACCCAGTACTTC. Together with reference TRBV13 and TRBJ2-5, the CDR3 gives the full variable domain: AAGVIQSPRHLIKEKRETATLKCYPIPRHDTVYWYQQGPGQDPQFLISFYEKMQSDKGSIPDRFSAQQFSDYHSELNMSSLELGDSALYFCASSLVGFKETQYFGPGTRLLVL.

The sample holds a few counts of this clonotype. The V call is TRBV4-3, the J call TRBJ1-2, with 8 bases lining up with TRBD1. This CDR3 is built from 16 residues. Trimming cost V 4 bases and J 10 bases; bases outside gene matches: 17. Germline V CDR1 and CDR2: LGHNA, YSLEER. The CDR3 DNA is TGCGCCAGCAGCCTCTCCTCGGCGGGGACAGGAAACCCCTACACCTTC. This encodes CASSLSSAGTGNPYTF.

This clonotype showed up just a few times. This chain joins TRBV6-2 or TRBV6-3 and TRBJ2-6; unclear D gene. Per the germline V gene, CDR1 is MNHEY and CDR2 is SVGEGT. CDR3 length equals 14 residues. V lost 8 bases to trimming and J lost 2 bases, with 10 bases between them. The DNA of the CDR3 is TGTGCCAGCTCAGGTTATGCTGGGGCCAACGTCCTGACTTTC. As protein: CASSGYAGANVLTF.

This clonotype turned up a few times. The rearrangement uses TRBV7-9 and TRBJ1-5; 7 nucleotides agree with TRBD1. The CDR3 is 16 residues long. V lost 5 bases and J lost 4; bases outside the gene matches: 11. Germline V gives CDR1 SEHNR, CDR2 FQNEAQ (reference sequence). The CDR3 region has the DNA TGTGCCAGCAGCCCAGGGGACAGCCAAGGTAATCAGCCCCAGCATTTT. The encoded protein is CASSPGDSQGNQPQHF.

The rearrangement joins TRBV9 to TRBJ1-3, with D maybe TRBD1 (6 bases). Germline values: CDR1 SGDLS, CDR2 YYNGEE. The CDR3 extends over 15 amino acids. The V gene lost 2 bases and the J gene lost 7 bases, with 16 bases spanning the gap. CDR3 amino acids: CASSVHRDDWNTIYF. CDR3 sequence (DNA): TGTGCCAGCAGCGTCCACAGGGACGACTGGAACACCATATATTTT.

This clonotype was counted a few times. This chain joins TRBV7-6 and TRBJ2-7, with D perhaps matching TRBD1 (5 bases). The CDR3 consists of 14 residues. The germline V gene has CDR1 SGHVS and CDR2 FNYEAQ. V was pared by 2 bases and J by 3 bases, with 11 bases between. DNA for the CDR3: TGTGCCAGCAGCTTACAGGGATGGGTCTACGAGCAGTACTTC. Encoded protein: CASSLQGWVYEQYF. Based on the CDR3 plus reference TRBV7-6 and TRBJ2-7, the full variable domain is GAGVSQSPRYKVTKRGQDVALRCDPISGHVSLYWYRQALGQGPEFLTYFNYEAQQDKSGLPNDRFSAERPEGSISTLTIQRTEQRDSAMYRCASSLQGWVYEQYFGPGTRLTVT.

In this sample, this clonotype turned up a few times. The chain is built from TRBV27 and TRBJ2-1, with 10 bases that match TRBD2. This CDR3 is 15 amino acids long. Trimming cost V 5 bases and J 4 bases; bases outside gene matches: 5. Germline V lookup: CDR1 MNHEY, CDR2 SMNVEV (reference sequence). The CDR3 reads CASSPGTSAYNEQFF. In DNA, the CDR3 is TGTGCCAGCAGTCCCGGGACTAGCGCTTACAATGAGCAGTTCTTC.